The present TCR beta chain was sequenced within a study of technical replicates of blood from a handful of donors. TCRdb's copy holds only in-frame clones and misses some; the assay was immunoSEQ multiplex PCR. The data contain approximately 76,000 clones, just over 85% of them singletons. The CDR3 totals 15 residues. Per germline, CDR1 LNHDA and CDR2 SQIVND (reference sequence). Trimming took off 5 bases at V and 0 bases at J, with 13 bases between the two ends. The chain couples TRBV19 to TRBJ1-1; no reliable D call. Sample: PBMCs. This TCR derives from a human donor in good health. Some clones in this sample may be carry-over from other donors' samples. The CDR3: CASSPDRGMNTEAFF. As DNA, the CDR3 is TGTGCCAGTAGTCCCGACCGAGGGATGAACACTGAAGCTTTCTTT. Based on the CDR3 plus reference TRBV19 and TRBJ1-1, the full variable domain is DGGITQSPKYLFRKEGQNVTLSCEQNLNHDAMYWYRQDPGQGLRLIYYSQIVNDFQKGDIAEGYSVSREKKESFPLTVTSAQKNPTAFYLCASSPDRGMNTEAFFGQGTRLTVV.